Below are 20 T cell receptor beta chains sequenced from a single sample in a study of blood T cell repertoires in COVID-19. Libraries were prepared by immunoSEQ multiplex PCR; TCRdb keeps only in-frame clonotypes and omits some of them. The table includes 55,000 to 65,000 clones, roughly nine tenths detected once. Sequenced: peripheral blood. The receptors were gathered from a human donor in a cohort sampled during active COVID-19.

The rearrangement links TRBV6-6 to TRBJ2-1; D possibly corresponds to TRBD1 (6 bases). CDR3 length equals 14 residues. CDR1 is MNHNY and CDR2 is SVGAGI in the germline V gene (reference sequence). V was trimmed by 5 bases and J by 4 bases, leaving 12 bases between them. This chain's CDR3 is CASSQDRRYNEQFF. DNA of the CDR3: TGTGCCAGCAGTCAAGACAGGCGGTACAATGAGCAGTTCTTC.

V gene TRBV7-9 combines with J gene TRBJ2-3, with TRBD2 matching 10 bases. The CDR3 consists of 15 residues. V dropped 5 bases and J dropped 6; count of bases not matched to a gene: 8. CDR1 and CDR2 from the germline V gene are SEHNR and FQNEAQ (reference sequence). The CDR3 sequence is CASSNTGTSADTQYF. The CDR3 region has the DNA TGTGCCAGCAGCAATACCGGGACTAGCGCCGATACGCAGTATTTT.

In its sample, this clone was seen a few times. The CDR3 here is CASSSSPGQGAYEQYF. In DNA form, the CDR3 reads TGTGCCAGCAGCTCCTCACCGGGACAGGGGGCTTACGAGCAGTACTTC. V and J are TRBV9 and TRBJ2-7, with 12 bases fitting TRBD1. The CDR3 spans 16 residues. Germline lookup yields CDR1 SGDLS and CDR2 YYNGEE. Trimming removed 4 bases from V and 4 bases from J; junction bases left unmatched: 9.

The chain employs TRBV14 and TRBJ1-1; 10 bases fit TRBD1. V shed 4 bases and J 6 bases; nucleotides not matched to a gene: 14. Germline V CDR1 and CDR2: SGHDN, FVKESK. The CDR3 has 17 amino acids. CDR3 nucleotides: TGTGCCAGCAGCCGAAGACAGGGGGCGGGATTAGGCCCTGAAGCTTTCTTT. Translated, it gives CASSRRQGAGLGPEAFF. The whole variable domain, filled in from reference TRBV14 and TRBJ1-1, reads EAGVTQFPSHSVIEKGQTVTLRCDPISGHDNLYWYRRVMGKEIKFLLHFVKESKQDESGMPNNRFLAERTGGTYSTLKVQPAELEDSGVYFCASSRRQGAGLGPEAFFGQGTRLTVV.

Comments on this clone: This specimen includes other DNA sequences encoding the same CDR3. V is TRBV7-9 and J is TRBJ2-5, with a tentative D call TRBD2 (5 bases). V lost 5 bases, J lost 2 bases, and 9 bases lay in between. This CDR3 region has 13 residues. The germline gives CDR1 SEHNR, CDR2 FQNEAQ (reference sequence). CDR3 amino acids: CASSLSGQETQYF. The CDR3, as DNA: TGTGCCAGCAGCCTGTCGGGGCAAGAGACCCAGTACTTC.

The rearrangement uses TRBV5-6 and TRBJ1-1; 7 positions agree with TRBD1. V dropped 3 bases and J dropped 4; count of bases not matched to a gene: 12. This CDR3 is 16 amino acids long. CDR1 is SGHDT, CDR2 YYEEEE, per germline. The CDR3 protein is CASSCYRGLLCTEAFF. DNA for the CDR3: TGTGCCAGCAGCTGTTACAGGGGTCTGTTATGCACTGAAGCTTTCTTT.

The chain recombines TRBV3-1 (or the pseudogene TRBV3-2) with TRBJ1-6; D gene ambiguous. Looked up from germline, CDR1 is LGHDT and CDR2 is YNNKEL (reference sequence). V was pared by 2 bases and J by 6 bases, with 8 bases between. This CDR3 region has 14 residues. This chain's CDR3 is CASSQNQVNSPLHF. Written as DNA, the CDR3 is TGTGCCAGCAGCCAAAACCAGGTTAATTCACCCCTCCACTTT.

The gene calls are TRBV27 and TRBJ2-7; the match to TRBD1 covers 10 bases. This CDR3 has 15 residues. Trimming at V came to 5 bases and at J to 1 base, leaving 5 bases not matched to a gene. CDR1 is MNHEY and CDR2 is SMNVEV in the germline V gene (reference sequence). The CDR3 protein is CASSLTGGTSYEQYF. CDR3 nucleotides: TGTGCCAGCAGTCTGACAGGGGGCACGTCCTACGAGCAGTACTTC.

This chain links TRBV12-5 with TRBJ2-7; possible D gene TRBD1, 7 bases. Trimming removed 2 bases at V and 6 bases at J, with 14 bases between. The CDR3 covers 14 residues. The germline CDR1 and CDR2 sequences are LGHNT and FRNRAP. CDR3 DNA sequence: TGTGCTAGTGGTTTGTCGGCAGGGGGGTTCGAGCAGTACTTC. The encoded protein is CASGLSAGGFEQYF.

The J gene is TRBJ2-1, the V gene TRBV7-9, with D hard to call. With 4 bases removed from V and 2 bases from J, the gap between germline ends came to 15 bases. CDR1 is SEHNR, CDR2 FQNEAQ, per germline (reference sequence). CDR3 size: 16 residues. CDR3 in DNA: TGTGCCAGCAGCTCCGCACTGCGACGGGCCTACAATGAGCAGTTCTTC. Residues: CASSSALRRAYNEQFF.

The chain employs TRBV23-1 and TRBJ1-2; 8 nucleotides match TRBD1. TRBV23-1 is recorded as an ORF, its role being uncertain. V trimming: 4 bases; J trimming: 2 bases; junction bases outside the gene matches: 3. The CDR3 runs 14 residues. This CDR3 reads CASSPQGANYGYTF. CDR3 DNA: TGCGCCAGCAGTCCCCAGGGGGCGAACTATGGCTACACCTTC.

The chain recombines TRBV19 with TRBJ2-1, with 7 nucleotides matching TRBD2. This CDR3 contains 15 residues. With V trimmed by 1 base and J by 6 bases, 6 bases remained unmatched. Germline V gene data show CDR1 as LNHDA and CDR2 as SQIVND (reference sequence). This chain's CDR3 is CASSIGLARANEQFF. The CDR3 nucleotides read TGTGCCAGTAGTATAGGACTAGCTCGGGCCAATGAGCAGTTCTTC. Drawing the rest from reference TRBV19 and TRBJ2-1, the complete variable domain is DGGITQSPKYLFRKEGQNVTLSCEQNLNHDAMYWYRQDPGQGLRLIYYSQIVNDFQKGDIAEGYSVSREKKESFPLTVTSAQKNPTAFYLCASSIGLARANEQFFGPGTRLTVL.

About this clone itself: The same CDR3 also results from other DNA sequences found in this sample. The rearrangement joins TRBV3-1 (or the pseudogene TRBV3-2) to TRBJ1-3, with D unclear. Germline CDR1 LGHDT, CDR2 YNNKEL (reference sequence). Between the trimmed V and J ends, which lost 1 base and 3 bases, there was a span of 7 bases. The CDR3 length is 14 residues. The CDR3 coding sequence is TGTGCCAGCAGCCAAGGTACGGTTGGAAACACCATATATTTT. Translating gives CASSQGTVGNTIYF.

The CDR3 DNA reads TGTGCCAGCAGCTACTCCGGGACTGGATATTACAATGAGCAGTTCTTC. This codes for CASSYSGTGYYNEQFF. The genes are TRBV11-3 and TRBJ2-1; the D gene is possibly TRBD2 (6 bases). The germline CDR1 and CDR2 sequences are SGHNT and YENEEA. V lost 4 bases and J 4 bases, leaving 17 bases between the germline ends. This CDR3 contains 16 residues.

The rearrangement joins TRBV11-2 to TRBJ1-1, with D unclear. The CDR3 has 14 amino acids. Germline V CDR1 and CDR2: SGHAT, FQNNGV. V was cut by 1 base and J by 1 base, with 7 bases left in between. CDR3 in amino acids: CASSLGGGNTEAFF. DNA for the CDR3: TGTGCCAGCAGCTTAGGTGGCGGGAACACTGAAGCTTTCTTT. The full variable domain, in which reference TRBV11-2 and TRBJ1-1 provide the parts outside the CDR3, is EAGVAQSPRYKIIEKRQSVAFWCNPISGHATLYWYQQILGQGPKLLIQFQNNGVVDDSQLPKDRFSAERLKGVDSTLKIQPAKLEDSAVYLCASSLGGGNTEAFFGQGTRLTVV.

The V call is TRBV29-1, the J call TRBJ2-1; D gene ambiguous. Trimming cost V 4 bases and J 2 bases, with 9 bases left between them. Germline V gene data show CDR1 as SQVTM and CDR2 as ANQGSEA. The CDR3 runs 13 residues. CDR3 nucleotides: TGCAGCGTTGGCGAGCGCGCCTACAATGAGCAGTTCTTC. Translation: CSVGERAYNEQFF.

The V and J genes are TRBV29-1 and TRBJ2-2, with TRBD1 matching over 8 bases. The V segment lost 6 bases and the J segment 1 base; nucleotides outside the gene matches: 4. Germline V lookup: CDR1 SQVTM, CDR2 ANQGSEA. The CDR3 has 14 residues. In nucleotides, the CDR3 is TGCAGCGTGTCCGGGACAGGGAACACCGGGGAGCTGTTTTTT. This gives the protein CSVSGTGNTGELFF.

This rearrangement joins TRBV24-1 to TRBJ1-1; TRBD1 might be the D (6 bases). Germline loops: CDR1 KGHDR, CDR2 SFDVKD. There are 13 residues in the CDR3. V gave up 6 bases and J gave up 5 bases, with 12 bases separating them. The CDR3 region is CATSPRGGTEAFF. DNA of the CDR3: TGTGCCACCAGTCCCAGGGGCGGAACTGAAGCTTTCTTT.

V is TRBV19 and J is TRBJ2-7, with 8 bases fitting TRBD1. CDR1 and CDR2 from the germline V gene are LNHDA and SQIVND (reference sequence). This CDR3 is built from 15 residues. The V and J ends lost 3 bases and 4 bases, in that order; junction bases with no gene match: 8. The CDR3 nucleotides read TGTGCCAGTAGTATCGGACAGGGTCCGTTATACGAGCAGTACTTC. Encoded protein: CASSIGQGPLYEQYF.

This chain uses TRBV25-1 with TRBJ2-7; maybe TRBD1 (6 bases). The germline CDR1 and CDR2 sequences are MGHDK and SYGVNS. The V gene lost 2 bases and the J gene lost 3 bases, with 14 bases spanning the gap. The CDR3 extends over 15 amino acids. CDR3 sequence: CASSEGGSSIYEQYF. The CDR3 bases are TGTGCCAGCAGTGAAGGGGGCAGTTCAATCTACGAGCAGTACTTC.